Presented here are 16 T cell receptor beta chains from one specimen sequenced in a study of blood T cell repertoires in COVID-19. Here immunoSEQ multiplex PCR was the method, and the copy in TCRdb shows in-frame clones only, minus some. The repertoire includes approximately 300,000 clones, 85% to 90% of them detected once, and roughly 4.3% sits in the top ten. The sample taken for sequencing was PBMCs or T cells enriched from blood (not recorded which). The source of these receptors is a woman aged 18-30 years with acute COVID-19.

V usage is TRBV19 and J usage is TRBJ2-3; D not certain. The germline V and J ends were trimmed by 1 base and 0 bases, with 2 bases remaining between them. The CDR3 sequence is 13 residues long. Per germline, CDR1 LNHDA and CDR2 SQIVND (reference sequence). The CDR3 loop is CASSIASTDTQYF. CDR3 nucleotides: TGTGCCAGTAGTATAGCGAGCACAGATACGCAGTATTTT. Full variable domain (rest looked up from reference TRBV19 and TRBJ2-3): DGGITQSPKYLFRKEGQNVTLSCEQNLNHDAMYWYRQDPGQGLRLIYYSQIVNDFQKGDIAEGYSVSREKKESFPLTVTSAQKNPTAFYLCASSIASTDTQYFGPGTRLTVL.

The sample holds a few counts of this clone. The chain employs TRBV5-1 and TRBJ2-3; perhaps TRBD2 as D (6 bases). Germline CDR1 and CDR2: SGHRS and YFSETQ. The CDR3 totals 15 residues. Trimming removed 5 bases at V and 0 bases at J, with 13 bases between. CDR3 bases: TGCGCCAGCAGAACCTCGGGGGAAAGCACAGATACGCAGTATTTT. It translates to CASRTSGESTDTQYF.

The chain joins TRBV9 to TRBJ2-1; 9 nucleotides line up with TRBD2. Looked up from germline, CDR1 is SGDLS and CDR2 is YYNGEE. The CDR3 has 18 residues. Unmatched junction bases numbered 14, after V lost 0 bases and J lost 7 bases. The CDR3 here is CASSVGPLMAGGVNEQFF. CDR3 bases: TGTGCCAGCAGCGTAGGGCCCTTAATGGCGGGAGGGGTAAATGAGCAGTTCTTC.

This clone was counted a few times. J is TRBJ2-2 and V is TRBV28, with 9 bases aligning to TRBD1. The CDR3 contains 13 residues. J gave up 8 bases and V 10 bases, and 8 bases lay outside the gene matches. CDR1 MDHEN and CDR2 SYDVKM come from the germline V gene. CDR3 residues: CAIQQGAGGELFF. The CDR3 DNA follows: TGTGCCATACAACAGGGGGCAGGGGGGGAGCTGTTTTTT.

V usage is TRBV9 and J usage is TRBJ1-1, with TRBD1 matching over 7 bases. V lost 6 bases to trimming and J lost 2 bases; unmatched junction nucleotides: 4. Germline lookup yields CDR1 SGDLS and CDR2 YYNGEE. The CDR3 is made up of 13 amino acids. The CDR3 sequence is CASTRDSNTEAFF. The DNA of the CDR3 is TGTGCCAGCACCCGGGACAGCAACACTGAAGCTTTCTTT.

The chain combines TRBV4-2 with TRBJ1-2, with a weak D call TRBD1 (5 bases). V was shortened by 1 base and J by 1 base, with 7 bases between the two germline ends. This CDR3 has 14 residues. Germline values: CDR1 LGHNA, CDR2 YNFKEQ. The CDR3 sequence: CASSQGGLNYGYTF. The DNA of the CDR3 is TGTGCCAGCAGCCAAGGGGGCCTTAACTATGGCTACACCTTC.

The rearrangement uses TRBV5-5 and TRBJ1-2; 8 positions agree with TRBD1. Germline V gene data show CDR1 as SGHKS and CDR2 as YYEKEE (reference sequence). V was clipped by 4 bases and J by 5 bases; unmatched bases: 10. This CDR3 is 15 amino acids long. The CDR3, as DNA: TGTGCCAGCAGCGGAAGGACAGGGCCACTTTATGGCTACACCTTC. Its translation: CASSGRTGPLYGYTF.

The J gene is TRBJ1-5, the V gene TRBV2, with D unclear. The CDR3 has 9 residues. From germline, CDR1 is SNHLY and CDR2 FYNNEI. The germline V and J ends were trimmed by 8 bases and 7 bases, with 3 bases remaining between them. The CDR3 sequence: CASGQPQHF. CDR3 coding DNA: TGTGCCAGCGGCCAGCCCCAGCATTTT.

This rearrangement joins TRBV28 to TRBJ2-2; TRBD2 aligns across 7 bases. Germline assignment: CDR1 MDHEN and CDR2 SYDVKM. V lost 2 bases to trimming and J lost 6 bases; unmatched junction nucleotides: 6. The length of the CDR3 is 15 residues. The chain's CDR3 is CASSLTAGEAGELFF. DNA for the CDR3: TGTGCCAGCAGTTTAACGGCGGGAGAGGCCGGGGAGCTGTTTTTT.

The CDR3 coding sequence is TGTGCCAGTAGTATCGGGGGGGGCACAGATACGCAGTATTTT. It is translated as CASSIGGGTDTQYF. The J gene is TRBJ2-3, the V gene TRBV19; 8 nucleotides align to TRBD2. The V and J ends lost 3 bases and 1 base, in that order; junction bases with no gene match: 0. Germline V gene data show CDR1 as LNHDA and CDR2 as SQIVND (reference sequence). The CDR3 totals 14 residues.

CDR3 sequence (DNA): TGTGCCAGCAGTATCTCGATTTTTCTAAGTCAGCCCCAGCATTTT. Its translation: CASSISIFLSQPQHF. The rearrangement joins TRBV2 to TRBJ1-5, with D unclear. V was trimmed by 5 bases and J by 6 bases, leaving 17 bases between them. Looked up from germline, CDR1 is SNHLY and CDR2 is FYNNEI. This CDR3 spans 15 amino acids.

This chain uses TRBV19 with TRBJ1-1; perhaps TRBD1 as D (5 bases). The germline V gene has CDR1 LNHDA and CDR2 SQIVND (reference sequence). This CDR3 has 13 amino acids. The V and J ends lost 5 bases and 4 bases respectively, with 11 bases between them. The CDR3 reads CASSSGGTTEAFF. The CDR3 DNA sequence: TGTGCCAGTAGTTCCGGGGGAACCACTGAAGCTTTCTTT.

Written as DNA, the CDR3 is TGTGCCAGCAGCCTTATGAGGCGGGACAGAACAGGGAAAAATGAGCAGTTCTTC. It specifies CASSLMRRDRTGKNEQFF. This chain links TRBV14 with TRBJ2-1; maybe TRBD1 (7 bases). V gave up 4 bases and J gave up 7 bases, with 26 bases separating them. The CDR3 spans 18 residues. Germline lookup yields CDR1 SGHDN and CDR2 FVKESK.

This clone occurred a few times. The rearrangement links TRBV28 to TRBJ2-5, with D tentatively TRBD2 (6 bases). The CDR3 has 14 residues. Germline CDR1 and CDR2: MDHEN and SYDVKM. The V gene lost 3 bases and the J gene lost 1 base, with 9 bases spanning the gap. CDR3 residues: CASSLEGFQETQYF. The CDR3 nucleotides read TGTGCCAGCAGTTTGGAGGGATTCCAAGAGACCCAGTACTTC.

The chain uses TRBV7-9 and TRBJ1-4; weak D call: TRBD1 (6 bases). With 5 bases removed from V and 3 bases from J, the gap between germline ends came to 13 bases. CDR3 length equals 15 residues. Germline V gene lookup returns CDR1 SEHNR and CDR2 FQNEAQ (reference sequence). The CDR3 spells CASSPYRAANEKLFF. In nucleotides, the CDR3 is TGTGCCAGCAGCCCTTACAGGGCGGCTAATGAAAAACTGTTTTTT. Looking up the rest from reference TRBV7-9 and TRBJ1-4 gives the full variable domain: DTGVSQNPRHKITKRGQNVTFRCDPISEHNRLYWYRQTLGQGPEFLTYFQNEAQLEKSRLLSDRFSAERPKGSFSTLEIQRTEQGDSAMYLCASSPYRAANEKLFFGSGTQLSVL.

The rearrangement uses TRBV7-9 and TRBJ1-2; 8 positions agree with TRBD1. The CDR3 contains 15 residues. Germline CDR1 SEHNR, CDR2 FQNEAQ (reference sequence). J was trimmed by 4 bases and V by 2 bases; bases with no gene match: 6. The CDR3 loop is CASSLQGAQVYGYTF. CDR3 bases: TGTGCCAGCAGCTTACAGGGGGCGCAGGTCTATGGCTACACCTTC.